Following are 19 T cell receptor beta chains from one sample sequenced in a study of beta chain features in type 1 diabetes (dated by TCRdb to about 2018). Library preparation employed the immunoSEQ multiplex PCR assay. The High Capacity cDNA Reverse Transcription Kit was used to reverse transcribe all of the isolated RNA, meaning that expressed TCRB transcripts were what got sequenced. In its TCRdb copy, this immuneACCESS table keeps in-frame sequences only and misses some clones. Where compared with another copy, unresolved V genes explain less than half of these, and the others have no known cause. In all, the sample holds some 300,000 clones, and around 7.3% of those were seen once. The biggest ten clones account for over 0.8% of the sample. The sequenced sample was central memory CD4+ T cells from blood. These receptors originate from a woman between 18 and 29 years old in good health.

The CDR3 nucleotides read TGTGCCAGCAGCTTCGTTGGGAGCCTTGGGGGGACCCAGTACTTC. Amino acid sequence: CASSFVGSLGGTQYF. J is TRBJ2-5 and V is TRBV7-2; D could derive from TRBD1 or TRBD2 (5 bases each). Germline CDR1 and CDR2: SGHTA and FQGNSA. Trimming took off 3 bases at V and 7 bases at J, with 18 bases between the two ends. The CDR3 loop spans 15 amino acids.

This rearrangement joins TRBV18 to TRBJ1-4; no reliable D call. The CDR3 is 15 residues long. V lost 4 bases to trimming and J lost 3 bases, with 12 bases between them. Per germline, CDR1 KGHSH and CDR2 LQKENI. In nucleotides, the CDR3 is TGTGCCAGCTCACAGGCTTACAGAGCTAATGAAAAACTGTTTTTT. Translating gives CASSQAYRANEKLFF.

This clone was detected only a few times. The chain employs TRBV6-6 and TRBJ2-1, with D unresolved. In germline, CDR1 is MNHNY, CDR2 SVGAGI (reference sequence). V lost 4 bases, J lost 0 bases, and 10 bases lay in between. The CDR3 consists of 15 residues. The CDR3, as DNA: TGTGCCAGCAGTTCCTCACCCGGCTCCTACAATGAGCAGTTCTTC. Protein product: CASSSSPGSYNEQFF.

The CDR3 protein is CASSSRTGADGYTF. In nucleotides, the CDR3 is TGTGCCAGCAGTTCCCGGACAGGGGCGGATGGCTACACCTTC. The chain employs TRBV6-5 and TRBJ1-2, with TRBD1 identical over 9 bases. V shed 4 bases and J 6 bases; nucleotides not matched to a gene: 6. This CDR3 contains 14 residues. Germline V CDR1 and CDR2: MNHEY, SVGAGI.

This clone was detected a few times. This chain uses TRBV7-9 with TRBJ2-3; D ambiguous. The CDR3 length is 13 residues. Germline CDR1 SEHNR, CDR2 FQNEAQ (reference sequence). V shed 1 base and J shed 2 bases, with 4 bases lying between them. The CDR3 here is CASSLGTTDTQYF. As DNA, the CDR3 is TGTGCCAGCAGCTTAGGGACCACAGATACGCAGTATTTT.

The chain employs TRBV11-2 and TRBJ2-1, with TRBD2 matching 10 bases. The V gene's germline CDR1 is SGHAT and CDR2 FQNNGV. This CDR3 has 15 amino acids. The V segment lost 2 bases and the J segment 8 bases; nucleotides outside the gene matches: 6. CDR3 sequence reads: CASSLSSGSWDEQFF. In DNA form, the CDR3 reads TGTGCCAGCAGCTTATCTAGCGGGAGTTGGGATGAGCAGTTCTTC.

The rearrangement links TRBV27 to TRBJ2-1, with 8 nucleotides matching TRBD2. The CDR3 extends over 15 amino acids. Germline CDR1 reads MNHEY; CDR2 reads SMNVEV (reference sequence). V gave up 6 bases and J gave up 6 bases; unmatched junction bases: 10. The DNA of the CDR3 is TGTGCCAGCAGCCTCCTCGCGGGGGGATTCAATGAGCAGTTCTTC. Translating it yields CASSLLAGGFNEQFF.

This clone has just a few counts. The chain couples TRBV4-3 to TRBJ1-2, with 7 bases identical to TRBD1. Germline V CDR1 and CDR2: LGHNA, YSLEER. V trimming: 1 base; J trimming: 2 bases; junction bases outside the gene matches: 7. The CDR3 extends over 16 amino acids. As DNA, the CDR3 is TGCGCCAGCAGCCAAGCAACGCAGGGGGTCAACTATGGCTACACCTTC. This gives the protein CASSQATQGVNYGYTF.

The V gene is TRBV28, the J gene TRBJ2-7; D remains ambiguous. V lost 4 bases to trimming and J lost 2 bases, with 15 bases between them. The CDR3 totals 15 residues. CDR1 is MDHEN and CDR2 is SYDVKM in the germline V gene. The CDR3 loop is CASSSPATTTYEQYV. The CDR3 nucleotides are TGTGCCAGCAGTTCCCCGGCGACCACCACCTACGAGCAGTACGTC.

This clone was observed a few times. The V and J genes are TRBV7-2 and TRBJ2-4; 7 positions match TRBD2. The CDR3 extends over 15 amino acids. With 5 bases clipped from V and 3 bases from J, the junction kept 7 bases outside the gene matches. Germline assignment: CDR1 SGHTA and CDR2 FQGNSA. The CDR3 spells CASSNGLAVKNIQYF. The CDR3 bases are TGTGCCAGCAGCAACGGCCTAGCGGTCAAAAACATTCAGTACTTC.

This clone has a handful of counts. The chain is built from TRBV7-4 and TRBJ2-1; D may be TRBD1 or TRBD2 (5 bases each). V was cut by 5 bases and J by 3 bases, with 11 bases left in between. Germline V gene lookup returns CDR1 SGHVT and CDR2 SQSDAQ. CDR3 size: 14 residues. Written as DNA, the CDR3 is TGTGCCAGCAGCCCCGGGACGGACTACAATGAGCAGTTCTTC. Translation gives CASSPGTDYNEQFF.

The chain combines TRBV2 with TRBJ2-1, with D tentatively TRBD2 (7 bases). The V gene's germline CDR1 is SNHLY and CDR2 FYNNEI. The CDR3 length is 12 residues. Trimming took 6 bases from V and 8 from J, leaving 11 bases between them. CDR3 residues: CASRGGQDEQFF. The CDR3 bases are TGTGCCAGCAGGGGGGGGCAGGATGAGCAGTTCTTC.

The CDR3 DNA reads as TGTGCCAGCAGCAGTGTCAGGGGGTTGAACACTGAAGCTTTCTTT. Translated: CASSSVRGLNTEAFF. The genes are TRBV4-2 and TRBJ1-1, with 7 bases matching TRBD1. Germline lookup yields CDR1 LGHNA and CDR2 YNFKEQ. The CDR3 extends over 15 amino acids. After removal of 5 bases from V and 0 bases from J, the junction contained 6 bases not matched to a gene.

A few counts support this clone. The chain carries TRBV6-5 and TRBJ2-5; TRBD1 agrees at 9 bases. The CDR3 length is 15 residues. The germline V gene encodes CDR1 MNHEY and CDR2 SVGAGI. The J segment lost 4 bases and the V segment lost 10 bases, leaving 13 bases of the junction unmatched. The chain's CDR3 is CATSLDRGYGETQYF. Here the CDR3 DNA reads TGTGCCACCTCCCTGGACAGGGGCTATGGAGAGACCCAGTACTTC.

CDR3 nucleotides: TGTGCCAGCAGCGTAGCTCACCAGGGAGGGACTGAAGCTTTCTTT. This gives the protein CASSVAHQGGTEAFF. V and J are TRBV9 and TRBJ1-1, with D possibly matching TRBD1 (5 bases). The CDR3 consists of 15 residues. The germline gives CDR1 SGDLS, CDR2 YYNGEE. V was shortened by 0 bases and J by 5 bases, with 14 bases between the two germline ends.

The chain uses TRBV18 and TRBJ1-6; D not resolved. Germline assignment: CDR1 KGHSH and CDR2 LQKENI. Trimming removed 2 bases from V and 10 bases from J, with 9 bases in between. This CDR3 comprises 13 residues. This chain's CDR3 is CASSPAGNSPLHF. The CDR3 DNA follows: TGTGCCAGCTCACCAGCGGGAAACTCACCCCTCCACTTT.

This chain connects TRBV6-6 to TRBJ1-5; D unresolved. Trimming stripped 2 bases from V and 2 bases from J, with 7 bases between. Germline CDR1 is MNHNY and CDR2 is SVGAGI (reference sequence). There are 14 residues in the CDR3. The CDR3 loop reads CASSYRSGNQPQHF. The CDR3 nucleotides are TGTGCCAGCAGTTACAGGTCGGGCAATCAGCCCCAGCATTTT.

This clone was counted between two and nine times. The gene calls are TRBV2 and TRBJ1-1; TRBD1 matches at 10 bases. Germline V gives CDR1 SNHLY, CDR2 FYNNEI. The trim removed 4 bases at V and 5 bases at J, leaving 4 bases unmatched. This CDR3 spans 14 amino acids. Here the CDR3 reads CASSGQGARTEAFF. In nucleotides, the CDR3 is TGTGCCAGCAGTGGACAGGGGGCGAGGACTGAAGCTTTCTTT.

This chain links TRBV4-3 with TRBJ2-1, with 11 nucleotides matching TRBD2. V dropped 0 bases and J dropped 10; count of bases not matched to a gene: 11. Germline CDR1 and CDR2: LGHNA and YSLEER. The CDR3 is 17 amino acids. The CDR3 reads CASSQDYGTSGAVEQFF. The CDR3 coding sequence is TGCGCCAGCAGCCAAGATTATGGGACTAGCGGAGCCGTCGAGCAGTTCTTC.